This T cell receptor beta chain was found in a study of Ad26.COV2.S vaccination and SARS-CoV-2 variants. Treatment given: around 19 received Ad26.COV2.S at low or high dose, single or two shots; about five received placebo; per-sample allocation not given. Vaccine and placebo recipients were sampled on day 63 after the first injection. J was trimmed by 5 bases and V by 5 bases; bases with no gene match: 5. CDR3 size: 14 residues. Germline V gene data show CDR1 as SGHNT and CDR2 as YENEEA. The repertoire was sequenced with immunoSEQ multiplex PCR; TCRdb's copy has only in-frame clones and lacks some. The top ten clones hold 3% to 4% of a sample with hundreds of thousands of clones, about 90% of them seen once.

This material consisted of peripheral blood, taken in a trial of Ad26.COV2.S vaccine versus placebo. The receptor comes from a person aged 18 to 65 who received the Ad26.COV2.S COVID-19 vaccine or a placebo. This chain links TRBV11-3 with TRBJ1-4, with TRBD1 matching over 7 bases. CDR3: CASSTRDSNEKLFF. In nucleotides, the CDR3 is TGTGCCAGCAGCACACGGGACAGCAATGAAAAACTGTTTTTT. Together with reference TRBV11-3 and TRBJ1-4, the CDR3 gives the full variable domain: EAGVVQSPRYKIIEKKQPVAFWCNPISGHNTLYWYLQNLGQGPELLIRYENEEAVDDSQLPKDRFSAERLKGVDSTLKIQPAELGDSAVYLCASSTRDSNEKLFFGSGTQLSVL.